The 27 T cell receptor beta chains reported below all come from one sample, sequenced in a study of T cell responses to AZD1222 COVID-19 vaccine. Data came from immunoSEQ multiplex PCR; TCRdb stores just in-frame clones and leaves some out. The repertoire has about 140,000 clones, approximately 91% of them found once; the top ten carry about 1.8%. The sequences come from peripheral blood, collected 28 days after the second AZD1222 dose. The receptors originated from an adult who received the AZD1222 COVID-19 vaccine.

DNA of the CDR3: TGTGCCAGCAGCGTAGGGCCAGCGGGGATGAGCTCCTACGAGCAGTACTTC. Protein: CASSVGPAGMSSYEQYF. The chain carries TRBV9 and TRBJ2-7; 7 nucleotides line up with TRBD2. The V segment lost 0 bases and the J segment 0 bases; nucleotides outside the gene matches: 9. CDR3 length equals 17 residues. CDR1 and CDR2 from the germline V gene are SGDLS and YYNGEE.

This clone came up once. The CDR3 DNA sequence: TGCGCCAGCAGCTTGGGACCATCGACCTACGAGCAGTACTTC. Translated, it gives CASSLGPSTYEQYF. This chain connects TRBV5-1 to TRBJ2-7; D uncertain. CDR1 and CDR2 from the germline V gene are SGHRS and YFSETQ. The CDR3 is 14 residues long. Trimming took off 0 bases at V and 2 bases at J, with 9 bases between the two ends.

The rearrangement uses TRBV6-1 and TRBJ2-1; 7 bases align to TRBD2. Trimming removed 1 base from V and 5 bases from J; junction bases left unmatched: 5. Germline CDR1 reads MNHNS; CDR2 reads SASEGT. The CDR3 loop spans 15 amino acids. The CDR3 DNA follows: TGTGCCAGCAGTGAAGGAGCGGGACTAAACAATGAGCAGTTCTTC. It yields the protein CASSEGAGLNNEQFF.

In its sample, this clone was seen once. The chain couples TRBV6-1 to TRBJ1-4; 9 nucleotides line up with TRBD1. Germline-derived CDR1 and CDR2 are MNHNS and SASEGT. The CDR3 length is 15 residues. Unmatched junction bases numbered 6, after V lost 3 bases and J lost 7 bases. The CDR3 DNA is TGTGCCAGCAGTGATGCCGGGACAGGGCGTGAAAAACTGTTTTTT. Translation: CASSDAGTGREKLFF.

This clone was seen just once. This chain uses TRBV27 with TRBJ1-4, with 7 bases aligning to TRBD1. V shed 6 bases and J 0 bases; nucleotides not matched to a gene: 1. The germline CDR1 and CDR2 sequences are MNHEY and SMNVEV (reference sequence). This CDR3 contains 14 residues. The CDR3 DNA reads as TGTGCCAGCAGGACAGGGTCAACTAATGAAAAACTGTTTTTT. This translates into CASRTGSTNEKLFF.

V is TRBV13 and J is TRBJ2-7; 8 bases match TRBD1. The CDR3 runs 15 residues. The V gene end was trimmed by 3 bases and the J gene end by 6 bases; junction bases not matched to a gene: 10. From germline, CDR1 is PRHDT and CDR2 FYEKMQ (reference sequence). As DNA, the CDR3 is TGTGCCAGCAGCTTTAAAACAGGGGGAGTCGGCGAGCAGTACTTC. It encodes CASSFKTGGVGEQYF.

The CDR3 coding sequence is TGTGCTAGTGGGCTAGCGGACCTCACTGAAGCTTTCTTT. Residues: CASGLADLTEAFF. The chain is built from TRBV12-5 and TRBJ1-1, with D unclear. Trimming shortened V by 6 bases and J by 4 bases, and 12 bases separated the two germline ends. The CDR3 runs to 13 residues. The germline gives CDR1 LGHNT, CDR2 FRNRAP.

The V and J genes are TRBV16 and TRBJ2-7, with 7 nucleotides matching TRBD1. Germline V gene sequence: CDR1 KGHSY, CDR2 FQNENV. The CDR3 length is 15 residues. The V segment lost 0 bases and the J segment 6 bases; nucleotides outside the gene matches: 8. Here the CDR3 reads CASSQSPGGNGEQYF. The CDR3 region has the DNA TGTGCCAGCAGCCAATCGCCAGGGGGAAATGGCGAGCAGTACTTC.

The V and J genes are TRBV7-9 and TRBJ2-1; 8 nucleotides align to TRBD2. The CDR3 has 17 amino acids. Germline V gene lookup returns CDR1 SEHNR and CDR2 FQNEAQ (reference sequence). J lost 3 bases, V lost 4 bases, and 11 bases had no gene match. CDR3 protein: CASSSTGTRAIYNEQFF. Here the CDR3 DNA reads TGTGCCAGCAGCTCCACCGGGACTAGGGCGATCTACAATGAGCAGTTCTTC.

The chain links TRBV2 to TRBJ2-7; unclear D gene. The length of the CDR3 is 16 residues. The germline V gene encodes CDR1 SNHLY and CDR2 FYNNEI. V was shortened by 6 bases and J by 3 bases, with 21 bases between the two germline ends. CDR3 sequence (DNA): TGTGCCAGCAGCGCCAGGACGGCCACTCGAAACTACGAGCAGTACTTC. It encodes CASSARTATRNYEQYF.

The chain joins TRBV6-5 to TRBJ1-1, with TRBD1 as a possible D gene (6 bases). V lost 4 bases to trimming and J lost 10 bases, with 19 bases between them. CDR3 length equals 14 residues. Germline V gene lookup returns CDR1 MNHEY and CDR2 SVGAGI. CDR3 DNA: TGTGCCAGCAGTTTTGGACGGGCGGGGGCTGTAGCTTTCTTT. This translates into CASSFGRAGAVAFF.

CDR3 bases: TGTGCCAGTAGTACGGGAACAGGGAGATCCTACGAGCAGTACTTC. This translates into CASSTGTGRSYEQYF. The rearrangement uses TRBV19 and TRBJ2-7, with D perhaps matching TRBD1 (6 bases). The V end lost 4 bases, the J end lost 1 base, and 14 bases lay between the germline ends. This CDR3 comprises 15 residues. Germline CDR1 reads LNHDA; CDR2 reads SQIVND (reference sequence).

This rearrangement joins TRBV9 to TRBJ2-7, with D perhaps TRBD2 (7 bases). The V end was cut by 0 bases, the J end by 4 bases, with 23 bases between. Per the germline V gene, CDR1 is SGDLS and CDR2 is YYNGEE. CDR3 length equals 18 residues. The CDR3 DNA reads as TGTGCCAGCAGCGTAGGCGCACGACCTGGCGGGGGCCAATACGAGCAGTACTTC. Translating gives CASSVGARPGGGQYEQYF.

This chain uses TRBV5-1 with TRBJ1-1, with D possibly being TRBD1 (6 bases). The CDR3 runs 14 residues. V was pared by 0 bases and J by 3 bases, with 9 bases between. Germline CDR1 and CDR2: SGHRS and YFSETQ. CDR3 bases: TGCGCCAGCAGCTTGGTGGCAGGGGACACTGAAGCTTTCTTT. Protein product: CASSLVAGDTEAFF.

The genes are TRBV20-1 and TRBJ1-6; D gene unclear. Trimming removed 3 bases at V and 7 bases at J, with 7 bases between. From germline, CDR1 is DFQATT and CDR2 SNEGSKA (reference sequence). This CDR3 has 12 amino acids. CDR3: CSASLGNSPLHF. The CDR3 region has the DNA TGCAGTGCTAGTCTCGGAAATTCACCCCTCCACTTT.

The CDR3 nucleotides are TGTGCCAGCAGCTTGGTGTTGGGTAGGGTGACCTACGAGCAGTACTTC. Protein sequence: CASSLVLGRVTYEQYF. The chain couples TRBV5-8 to TRBJ2-7; no definite D call. Trimming stripped 0 bases from V and 2 bases from J, with 15 bases between. CDR3 length equals 16 residues. From germline, CDR1 is SGHTS and CDR2 YDEGEE.

The J gene is TRBJ2-5, the V gene TRBV5-1; 10 bases match TRBD1. Germline-derived CDR1 and CDR2 are SGHRS and YFSETQ. The CDR3 spans 15 residues. V gave up 4 bases and J gave up 4 bases; unmatched junction bases: 7. The CDR3 sequence is CASSNRQGARETQYF. Here the CDR3 DNA reads TGCGCCAGCAGCAACCGACAGGGGGCGCGAGAGACCCAGTACTTC.

The chain has TRBV5-6 and TRBJ2-5; weak D call: TRBD1 (6 bases). The V end was cut by 0 bases, the J end by 2 bases, with 14 bases between. Germline-derived CDR1 and CDR2 are SGHDT and YYEEEE. This CDR3 has 16 residues. The CDR3 loop reads CASSLGQTGRQETQYF. The DNA for the CDR3 is TGTGCCAGCAGCTTGGGTCAGACAGGCCGACAAGAGACCCAGTACTTC.

The V call is TRBV6-5, the J call TRBJ1-6; TRBD1 might be the D (6 bases). Per germline, CDR1 MNHEY and CDR2 SVGAGI. CDR3 length: 14 amino acids. The ends were cut back, 5 bases at V and 6 bases at J, with 11 bases in the middle. DNA for the CDR3: TGTGCCAGCAGTCGACAGGATCTTAATTCACCCCTCCACTTT. Its protein product is CASSRQDLNSPLHF.

This chain links TRBV5-6 with TRBJ2-7, with a tentative D call TRBD2 (6 bases). Germline V lookup: CDR1 SGHDT, CDR2 YYEEEE. The CDR3 spans 18 residues. The germline V and J ends were trimmed by 4 bases and 4 bases, with 27 bases remaining between them. The CDR3 nucleotides read TGTGCCAGCAGCCCTGGAGTTAAGTCGGAATCTCGGGAGTACGAGCAGTACTTC. Protein sequence: CASSPGVKSESREYEQYF.

This chain joins TRBV6-9 and TRBJ1-1; no definite D call. This CDR3 is 16 amino acids long. Germline lookup yields CDR1 MNHGY and CDR2 SVAAGI. V gave up 1 base and J gave up 1 base, with 13 bases separating them. The CDR3 nucleotides read TGTGCCAGCAGTTATTACAACCACTCGGGGAACACTGAAGCTTTCTTT. Its translation: CASSYYNHSGNTEAFF.

V is TRBV6-5 and J is TRBJ1-1; unclear D gene. This CDR3 has 13 residues. Germline-derived CDR1 and CDR2 are MNHEY and SVGAGI. Trimming left V 6 bases short and J 0 bases short, with 8 bases between. For the CDR3, the DNA is TGTGCCAGCAGCTGGGTCCTGAACACTGAAGCTTTCTTT. The encoded protein is CASSWVLNTEAFF.

V and J are TRBV22-1 and TRBJ2-1; the table's D call TRBD1 went unverified against the DNA. TRBV22-1 is a documented pseudogene. The CDR3 sequence is 19 residues long. The CDR3 region has the DNA TGTCCTGGGAGCGCACGGGACAGGTACGGGTTTGCAGGGGACAATGAGCAGTTCTTC. Protein product: CPGSARDRYGFAGDNEQFF.

The chain employs TRBV4-2 and TRBJ1-2; D is ambiguous. CDR1 and CDR2 from the germline V gene are LGHNA and YNFKEQ. V shed 2 bases and J shed 5 bases, with 15 bases lying between them. This CDR3 is 15 amino acids long. The CDR3 DNA follows: TGTGCCAGCAGCCAACCCGTAGCCACTGGGTATGGCTACACCTTC. As protein: CASSQPVATGYGYTF.

The sample holds one count of this clone. The chain joins TRBV9 to TRBJ2-7; a possible D gene is TRBD2 (7 bases). The germline V gene encodes CDR1 SGDLS and CDR2 YYNGEE. CDR3 length equals 14 residues. Trimming stripped 3 bases from V and 0 bases from J, with 10 bases between. CDR3 coding DNA: TGTGCCAGCAGCGGCCGGGGGGCCTCCTACGAGCAGTACTTC. Translating gives CASSGRGASYEQYF.

The chain has TRBV6-1 and TRBJ1-2; TRBD1 is a possible D gene (5 bases). V lost 2 bases and J 6 bases, leaving 10 bases between the germline ends. Per germline, CDR1 MNHNS and CDR2 SASEGT. The CDR3 contains 13 residues. The CDR3 DNA reads TGTGCCAGCAGTGAATACCCCAGGGATGGCTACACCTTC. Encoded protein: CASSEYPRDGYTF.

The rearrangement links TRBV11-2 to TRBJ2-7, with 7 bases fitting TRBD2. The CDR3 extends over 16 amino acids. The germline V gene has CDR1 SGHAT and CDR2 FQNNGV. Losses at the gene ends were 1 base for V and 5 bases for J; bases not matched to a gene: 11. CDR3 loop: CASSLGPELARNEQYF. CDR3 DNA sequence: TGTGCCAGCAGCTTAGGGCCTGAACTAGCGAGGAACGAGCAGTACTTC.